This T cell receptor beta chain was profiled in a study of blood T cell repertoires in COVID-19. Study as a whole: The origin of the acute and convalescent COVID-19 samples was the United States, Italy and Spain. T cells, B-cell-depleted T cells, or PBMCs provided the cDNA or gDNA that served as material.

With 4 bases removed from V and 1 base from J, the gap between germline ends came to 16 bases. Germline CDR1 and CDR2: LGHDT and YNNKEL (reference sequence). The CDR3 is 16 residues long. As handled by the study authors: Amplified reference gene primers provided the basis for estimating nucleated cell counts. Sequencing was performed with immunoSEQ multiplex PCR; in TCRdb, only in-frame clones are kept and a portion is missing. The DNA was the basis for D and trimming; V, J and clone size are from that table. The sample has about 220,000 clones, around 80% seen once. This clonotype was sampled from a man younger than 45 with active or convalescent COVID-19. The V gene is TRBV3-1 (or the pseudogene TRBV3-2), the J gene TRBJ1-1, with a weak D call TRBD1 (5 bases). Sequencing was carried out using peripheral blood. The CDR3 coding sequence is TGTGCCAGCAGCCCGGTACAGGCTACCCCGAACACTGAAGCTTTCTTT. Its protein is CASSPVQATPNTEAFF.